These 29 T cell receptor beta chains were all obtained from the same sample, sequenced in a study of cytomegalovirus exposure and HLA in healthy donors. The repertoire was sequenced with immunoSEQ multiplex PCR; TCRdb's copy has only in-frame clones and lacks some. The sample yields some 76,000 clones, approximately 94% seen once. Input material: PBMCs. All receptors come from a woman aged 18-29 years in good health and CMV-seronegative.

The V call is TRBV27, the J call TRBJ1-1; 7 bases agree with TRBD1. This CDR3 has 17 residues. J gave up 3 bases and V 8 bases, and 18 bases lay outside the gene matches. Germline V CDR1 and CDR2: MNHEY, SMNVEV (reference sequence). Here the CDR3 DNA reads TGTGCCAGCGGGCGGGTAGGGGACAGCTCATTTCACACTGAAGCTTTCTTT. It is translated as CASGRVGDSSFHTEAFF.

V and J are TRBV29-1 and TRBJ2-7; no firm D call. The CDR3 has 11 residues. Trimming shortened V by 5 bases and J by 4 bases, and 9 bases separated the two germline ends. CDR1 and CDR2 (germline): SQVTM, ANQGSEA. This chain's CDR3 is CSVRLAYEQYF. The DNA of the CDR3 is TGCAGCGTTAGACTGGCTTACGAGCAGTACTTC.

J is TRBJ2-3 and V is TRBV15; a possible D gene is TRBD2 (5 bases). This CDR3 is built from 16 residues. Germline lookup yields CDR1 LNHNV and CDR2 YYDKDF (reference sequence). V shed 0 bases and J shed 3 bases, with 13 bases lying between them. CDR3 bases: TGTGCCACCAGCAGAGACCGGGGTGTCAGGACAGATACGCAGTATTTT. Encoded protein: CATSRDRGVRTDTQYF. The whole variable domain, remainder taken from reference TRBV15 and TRBJ2-3, is DAMVIQNPRYQVTQFGKPVTLSCSQTLNHNVMYWYQQKSSQAPKLLFHYYDKDFNNEADTPDNFQSRRPNTSFCFLDIRSPGLGDTAMYLCATSRDRGVRTDTQYFGPGTRLTVL.

This chain joins TRBV10-3 and TRBJ2-6; 8 bases are a match to TRBD2. The germline CDR1 and CDR2 sequences are ENHRY and SYGVKD. The CDR3 is 20 residues long. V lost 1 base to trimming and J lost 0 bases; unmatched junction nucleotides: 11. CDR3 residues: CAISELSGGTTGSGANVLTF. For the CDR3, the DNA is TGTGCCATCAGTGAGTTAAGCGGGGGAACTACCGGCTCTGGGGCCAACGTCCTGACTTTC.

This chain joins TRBV7-8 and TRBJ2-1; D gene unclear. This CDR3 spans 16 amino acids. Per the germline V gene, CDR1 is SGHVS and CDR2 is FQNEAQ. Trimming removed 1 base from V and 0 bases from J, with 10 bases in between. Here the CDR3 DNA reads TGTGCCAGCAGCTTAGTGAACTCCCCCTCCTACAATGAGCAGTTCTTC. Encoded protein: CASSLVNSPSYNEQFF.

The chain is built from TRBV21-1 and TRBJ2-7; the table's TRBD2 call for D was not verified on the DNA. TRBV21-1 is deemed a pseudogene. CDR3 length: 16 residues. The CDR3 sequence: CASSKGGRERTYEQYF. The DNA for the CDR3 is TGTGCCAGCAGCAAAGGGGGGCGGGAGAGGACCTACGAGCAGTACTTC.

This clone was observed once. The chain has TRBV4-1 and TRBJ2-7; possibly TRBD2 for D (6 bases). The ends were cut back, 1 base at V and 0 bases at J, with 10 bases in the middle. The CDR3 is 15 amino acids. Looked up from germline, CDR1 is MGHRA and CDR2 is YSYEKL. This CDR3 reads CASSQGGLSSYEQYF. The CDR3, as DNA: TGCGCCAGCAGCCAAGGGGGACTGAGCTCCTACGAGCAGTACTTC.

Written as DNA, the CDR3 is TGTGCCAGCAGCTTAGTTAGGGGGTGGACAGGGGGACCCCGAAACACCATATATTTT. Encoded protein: CASSLVRGWTGGPRNTIYF. The rearrangement uses TRBV7-7 and TRBJ1-3, with 10 bases identical to TRBD1. The CDR3 loop spans 19 amino acids. The V segment lost 1 base and the J segment 5 bases; nucleotides outside the gene matches: 14. Germline V gene sequence: CDR1 SSHAT, CDR2 FNYEAQ (reference sequence). The full variable domain, its missing parts supplied by reference TRBV7-7 and TRBJ1-3, is GAGVSQSPRYKVTKRGQDVTLRCDPISSHATLYWYQQALGQGPEFLTYFNYEAQPDKSGLPSDRFSAERPEGSISTLTIQRTEQRDSAMYRCASSLVRGWTGGPRNTIYFGEGSWLTVV.

The chain recombines TRBV21-1 with TRBJ2-7; no DNA check was done on the table's D call, TRBD2. TRBV21-1 is flagged as a pseudogene. CDR3 length equals 16 residues. The CDR3, as DNA: TGTGCCACCCCGGCTAGCGGGAGGTCTATATCCTACGAGCAGTACTTC. Its protein is CATPASGRSISYEQYF.

The chain employs TRBV30 and TRBJ2-5; 8 bases agree with TRBD1. Germline assignment: CDR1 GTSNPN and CDR2 SVGIG (reference sequence). V was clipped by 5 bases and J by 2 bases; unmatched bases: 4. The CDR3 contains 13 residues. The CDR3 DNA is TGTGCCTGGGGGGGGACAGGTCAAGAGACCCAGTACTTC. This sequence encodes CAWGGTGQETQYF.

The rearrangement links TRBV29-1 to TRBJ2-3; 8 bases match TRBD1. The CDR3 is made up of 16 amino acids. The germline V gene encodes CDR1 SQVTM and CDR2 ANQGSEA. The ends lost 5 bases at V and 2 bases at J; junction bases unmatched: 12. CDR3 bases: TGCAGCGTTCAAGGCGGCGGACAGGGATACACAGATACGCAGTATTTT. It encodes CSVQGGGQGYTDTQYF.

This chain links TRBV2 with TRBJ2-1; 9 bases align to TRBD1. The CDR3 extends over 17 amino acids. Trimming cost V 0 bases and J 0 bases; bases outside gene matches: 3. Germline lookup yields CDR1 SNHLY and CDR2 FYNNEI. The CDR3: CASSEARGQGSYNEQFF. In nucleotides, the CDR3 is TGTGCCAGCAGTGAAGCGCGGGGACAGGGCTCCTACAATGAGCAGTTCTTC.

The rearrangement uses TRBV5-6 and TRBJ1-6; 10 nucleotides align to TRBD1. V shed 0 bases, J shed 7 bases, and the junction held 7 bases outside the gene matches. Germline CDR1 reads SGHDT; CDR2 reads YYEEEE. The length of the CDR3 is 17 residues. CDR3 sequence reads: CASSLDSRTGGNSPLHF. DNA for the CDR3: TGTGCCAGCAGCTTGGACTCCCGGACAGGGGGGAATTCACCCCTCCACTTT.

This clone has a single count. The limits of the CDR3 on the DNA are not certain, so only TCRdb's listed CDR3 is given. The chain carries TRBV27 and TRBJ2-1; TRBD2 is the table's D call and was not checked against the DNA. Germline-derived CDR1 and CDR2 are MNHEY and SMNVEV (reference sequence). A total of 18 residues make up the CDR3, ends included. CDR3 protein: CASSSSASGRTGYNEQFF.

This chain uses TRBV6-1 with TRBJ1-4; D may be TRBD1 (5 bases). Germline V CDR1 and CDR2: MNHNS, SASEGT. The CDR3 is 14 amino acids. Trimming took off 5 bases at V and 0 bases at J, with 7 bases between the two ends. CDR3 in amino acids: CASSRTSTNEKLFF. The CDR3 coding sequence is TGTGCCAGCAGTAGGACATCAACTAATGAAAAACTGTTTTTT.

The chain recombines TRBV7-9 with TRBJ2-5; D not resolved. Trimming left V 6 bases short and J 6 bases short, with 5 bases between. The CDR3 extends over 10 amino acids. Germline V gene lookup returns CDR1 SEHNR and CDR2 FQNEAQ (reference sequence). CDR3 bases: TGTGCCAGCAGTGAGCAGACCCAGTACTTC. Translating gives CASSEQTQYF.

The gene calls are TRBV5-6 and TRBJ2-1; 12 bases are shared with TRBD2. The V and J ends lost 1 base and 4 bases, in that order; junction bases with no gene match: 6. CDR3 length equals 17 residues. Germline values: CDR1 SGHDT, CDR2 YYEEEE. The CDR3 bases are TGTGCCAGCAGCTTGTCGACTAGCGGGGGTCTTTACAATGAGCAGTTCTTC. It yields the protein CASSLSTSGGLYNEQFF.

The chain is built from TRBV27 and TRBJ2-3; 11 nucleotides match TRBD2. This CDR3 is 16 amino acids long. Germline values: CDR1 MNHEY, CDR2 SMNVEV (reference sequence). V was pared by 0 bases and J by 3 bases, with 2 bases of the junction left unmatched. The CDR3 spells CASSLSRLAGTDTQYF. The CDR3 bases are TGTGCCAGCAGTTTATCCCGACTAGCGGGAACAGATACGCAGTATTTT.

This chain joins TRBV6-1 and TRBJ1-6, with a tentative D call TRBD1 (6 bases). This CDR3 region has 14 residues. CDR1 and CDR2 (germline): MNHNS, SASEGT. V was trimmed by 4 bases and J by 10 bases, leaving 14 bases between them. The CDR3 DNA reads TGTGCCAGCAGTGGAGCAGGGGAACGATCACCCCTCCACTTT. This encodes CASSGAGERSPLHF.

This clone showed up just once. The chain combines TRBV5-1 with TRBJ1-2, with D maybe TRBD1 (6 bases). Trimming cost V 1 base and J 0 bases, with 13 bases left between them. Germline-derived CDR1 and CDR2 are SGHRS and YFSETQ. The CDR3 contains 16 residues. CDR3 nucleotides: TGCGCCAGCAGCTTGTTTGGCAGGGGACCTAACTATGGCTACACCTTC. This codes for CASSLFGRGPNYGYTF.

J is TRBJ1-1 and V is TRBV10-2; 7 nucleotides agree with TRBD1. Germline loops: CDR1 WSHSY, CDR2 SAAADI. CDR3 length: 13 residues. Trimming cost V 8 bases and J 6 bases; bases outside gene matches: 9. The CDR3 region is CASVNRGIPEAFF. The CDR3 region has the DNA TGCGCCAGCGTAAACAGGGGTATACCTGAAGCTTTCTTT.

This sequence joins TRBV28 and TRBJ2-2; the match to TRBD2 covers 7 bases. J gave up 4 bases and V 1 base, and 6 bases lay outside the gene matches. Germline V lookup: CDR1 MDHEN, CDR2 SYDVKM. The CDR3 consists of 16 residues. This chain's CDR3 is CASSLSASGVTGELFF. CDR3 bases: TGTGCCAGCAGTTTATCGGCTAGCGGAGTCACCGGGGAGCTGTTTTTT.

The J gene is TRBJ2-2, the V gene TRBV28; tentatively, D is TRBD2 (7 bases). V was cut by 8 bases and J by 7 bases, with 26 bases left in between. CDR1 and CDR2 (germline): MDHEN, SYDVKM. The length of the CDR3 is 17 residues. CDR3 in amino acids: CASESGSGGGRSGELFF. The CDR3 DNA sequence: TGTGCCAGCGAGTCGGGGTCAGGCGGGGGCCGTAGCGGGGAGCTGTTTTTT.

V is TRBV28 and J is TRBJ2-7, with 8 bases that match TRBD2. This CDR3 is built from 14 residues. Germline trimming cut 5 bases from V and 2 bases from J; bases unmatched to any gene: 5. CDR1 is MDHEN, CDR2 SYDVKM, per germline. For the CDR3, the DNA is TGTGCCAGCAGTCCCCCGGGACTAGCCTACGAGCAGTACTTC. Translation gives CASSPPGLAYEQYF.

The chain recombines TRBV2 with TRBJ2-5, with 9 bases aligning to TRBD1. V trimming: 4 bases; J trimming: 4 bases; junction bases outside the gene matches: 7. The germline CDR1 and CDR2 sequences are SNHLY and FYNNEI. The length of the CDR3 is 15 residues. CDR3 bases: TGTGCCAGCAGTGTTGGGGGACAGGGAGGAGAGACCCAGTACTTC. Encoded protein: CASSVGGQGGETQYF.

This rearrangement joins TRBV6-4 to TRBJ2-2; the match to TRBD2 covers 11 bases. This CDR3 contains 16 residues. Germline CDR1 MRHNA, CDR2 SNTAGT. V shed 2 bases, J shed 1 base, and the junction held 0 bases outside the gene matches. The CDR3 DNA is TGTGCCAGCAGTGACGGGACTAGCGGGAACACCGGGGAGCTGTTTTTT. Protein sequence: CASSDGTSGNTGELFF.

The chain uses TRBV7-9 and TRBJ2-7; D may be TRBD1 (5 bases). The CDR3 covers 12 residues. From germline, CDR1 is SEHNR and CDR2 FQNEAQ (reference sequence). Trimming shortened V by 4 bases and J by 6 bases, and 10 bases separated the two germline ends. The CDR3 bases are TGTGCCAGCAGCTCCTCTAGGGGCGAGCAGTACTTC. Translating it yields CASSSSRGEQYF.

The V call is TRBV27, the J call TRBJ1-3; 7 positions agree with TRBD1. Germline V gene data show CDR1 as MNHEY and CDR2 as SMNVEV (reference sequence). CDR3 length: 16 residues. With V trimmed by 5 bases and J by 0 bases, 7 bases remained unmatched. The CDR3 DNA reads as TGTGCCAGCAGTGGATTGGGACAGAGCTCTGGAAACACCATATATTTT. Translation: CASSGLGQSSGNTIYF.

The chain employs TRBV9 and TRBJ2-3; 11 bases align to TRBD2. The germline V gene encodes CDR1 SGDLS and CDR2 YYNGEE. V was pared by 4 bases and J by 2 bases, with 9 bases of the junction left unmatched. The CDR3 is 17 amino acids. The CDR3 DNA follows: TGTGCCAGCAGCACTCAAAGACTAGCGGGACCCACAGATACGCAGTATTTT. This codes for CASSTQRLAGPTDTQYF.